This is a list of T cell receptor beta chains from one sample in a study of cytomegalovirus exposure and HLA in healthy donors. Generated by immunoSEQ multiplex PCR, the TCRdb table keeps only in-frame clones and is missing some. The sample has some 130,000 clones, around 80% seen once. Input material: PBMCs. These receptors came from a man in his forties in good health and CMV-seropositive. CDR3s include the opening cysteine and the closing phenylalanine or tryptophan. The order of the fields is V gene, J gene, clone size, D gene, CDR3 DNA, CDR3 protein. D genes are given only for firm matches. For some rows the clone size is stated as once, few or many, or as a class when expanded; others skip it.

TRBV6-1	TRBJ2-7	.	.	TGTGCCAGCAGTGAAGACAGGGTACACTACGAGCAGTACTTC	CASSEDRVHYEQYF
TRBV7-9	TRBJ2-1	.	.	TGTGCCAGCAGCGGCGGGCCCTCCTACAATGAGCAGTTCTTC	CASSGGPSYNEQFF
TRBV5-1	TRBJ2-3	few	.	TGCGCCAGCGGAAACAGCGGGTCTTTATTCCATACGCAGTATTTT	CASGNSGSLFHTQYF
TRBV11-3	TRBJ2-3	.	TRBD2	TGTGCCAGCAGCCTAGGACTAGCGGGAGATACGCAGTATTTT	CASSLGLAGDTQYF
TRBV6-5	TRBJ1-5	.	.	TGTGCCAGCAGTTACTCCAGGGGACAGCCCCAGCATTTT	CASSYSRGQPQHF
TRBV25-1	TRBJ2-3	.	TRBD2	TGTGCCAGCAGTTCTCCGGGACTAGCGGGAGTAACTACGCAGTATTTT	CASSSPGLAGVTTQYF
TRBV6-1	TRBJ1-2	.	.	TGTGCCAGCAGTGAAGCGGACAGTCCCGGGAACTATGGCTACACCTTC	CASSEADSPGNYGYTF
TRBV16	TRBJ1-1	.	TRBD1	TGTGCCAGCAGCTCTTGGGACAGGCTCCACACTGAAGCTTTCTTT	CASSSWDRLHTEAFF
TRBV30	TRBJ2-2	.	TRBD2	TGTGCCTGGAGTGTACAACTCTTGACTAGCGGGAAGTACACCGGGGAGCTGTTTTTT	CAWSVQLLTSGKYTGELFF
TRBV25-1	TRBJ1-2	.	.	TGTGCCAGCAGTGAGGTATTGGGGGCAAATGGCTACACCTTC	CASSEVLGANGYTF
TRBV5-4	TRBJ2-7	few	TRBD1	TGTGCCAGCCGCTCCGGGACAGGGGTCTCCTACGAGCAGTACTTC	CASRSGTGVSYEQYF
TRBV28	TRBJ1-4	.	TRBD1	TGTGCCAGCAGTTTATTAGGGACAGGGGATGAAAAACTGTTTTTT	CASSLLGTGDEKLFF
TRBV5-4	TRBJ2-7	few	TRBD2	TGTGCCAGCAGCGCTACTAGCGGGAGAGGGTCCTACGAGCAGTACTTC	CASSATSGRGSYEQYF
TRBV30	TRBJ1-5	.	.	TGTGCCTGGAGTGTAGGGGTTCGCAATCAGCCCCAGCATTTT	CAWSVGVRNQPQHF
TRBV28	TRBJ1-2	.	TRBD1	TGTGCCACACTCCTGCGGGACAGGGTAGCTGGCTACACCTTC	CATLLRDRVAGYTF
TRBV6-6	TRBJ2-7	.	TRBD1	TGTGCCAGCAGTGACGGACAGGGGGTGGGGGGTGAGCAGTACTTC	CASSDGQGVGGEQYF
TRBV2	TRBJ2-3	once	TRBD2	TGTGCCAGCAGTGAAGGGCTAGCGGGAGTTGTAACAGATACGCAGTATTTT	CASSEGLAGVVTDTQYF
TRBV7-9	TRBJ1-2	.	.	TGTTCCAGCAGCCCCCCCCTTTTAGACAGTATTAACTATGGCTACACCTTC	CSSSPPLLDSINYGYTF
TRBV2	TRBJ2-2	once	TRBD2	TGTGCCAGCAGTGGAGGACTAGCGGGAAGCGGGGAGCTGTTTTTT	CASSGGLAGSGELFF
TRBV7-6	TRBJ2-7	.	TRBD1	TGTGCCAGCAGCTTATCAGGACAGGGACCCTACGAGCAGTACTTC	CASSLSGQGPYEQYF
TRBV30	TRBJ2-5	few	TRBD2	TGTGCCTGGAGTGGGAAGCGGGAGTCGACCCAGTACTTC	CAWSGKRESTQYF
TRBV28	TRBJ2-6	.	.	TGTGCCAGCAGTCCCCCGGGTGGGGCCAACGTCCTGACTTTC	CASSPPGGANVLTF
TRBV7-9	TRBJ1-4	.	TRBD1	TGTGCCAGCAGCGTGACAGGGACGGGGGAACTGTTTTTT	CASSVTGTGELFF
TRBV7-9	TRBJ1-1	.	.	TGTGCCAGCAGATTACTTCTCACTGAAGCTTTCTTT	CASRLLLTEAFF
TRBV18	TRBJ2-1	few	TRBD1	TGTGCCAGCTCACTTGTACAGGGGGCAAGGGAGCAGTTCTTC	CASSLVQGAREQFF
TRBV5-1	TRBJ2-2	.	TRBD2	TGCGCCAGCAGCTCCGGGACTAGCCAGGGGGAGCTGTTTTTT	CASSSGTSQGELFF
TRBV6-6	TRBJ2-7	.	.	TGTGCCAGCACTCGGGACTTCTCCTCCGAGCAGTACTTC	CASTRDFSSEQYF